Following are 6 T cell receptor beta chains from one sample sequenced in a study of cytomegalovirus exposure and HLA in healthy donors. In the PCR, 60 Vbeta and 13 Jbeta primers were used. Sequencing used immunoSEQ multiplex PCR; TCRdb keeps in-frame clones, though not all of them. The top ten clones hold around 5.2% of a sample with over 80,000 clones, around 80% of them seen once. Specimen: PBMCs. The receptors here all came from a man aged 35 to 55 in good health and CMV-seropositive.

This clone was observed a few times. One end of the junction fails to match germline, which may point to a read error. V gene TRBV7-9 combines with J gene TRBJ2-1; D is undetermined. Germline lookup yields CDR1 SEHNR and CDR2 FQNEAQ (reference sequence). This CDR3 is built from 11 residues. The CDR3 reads CSSSLRAEQFF. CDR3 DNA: TGTTCCAGCAGCTTGCGAGCTGAGCAGTTCTTC.

In DNA form, the CDR3 reads TGCAGCGTTGAAGGTGGACAGGGCCACTATGGCTACACCTTC. Amino acids: CSVEGGQGHYGYTF. This chain joins TRBV29-1 and TRBJ1-2; TRBD1 matches 8 bases. The trim removed 1 base at V and 3 bases at J, leaving 4 bases unmatched. This CDR3 is 14 amino acids long. Germline V gives CDR1 SQVTM, CDR2 ANQGSEA.

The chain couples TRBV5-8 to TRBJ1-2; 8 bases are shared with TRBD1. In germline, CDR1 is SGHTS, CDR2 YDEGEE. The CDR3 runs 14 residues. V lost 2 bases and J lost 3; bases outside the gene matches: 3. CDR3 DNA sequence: TGTGCCAGCAGCTTTCGGACAGGGTACTATGGCTACACCTTC. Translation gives CASSFRTGYYGYTF.

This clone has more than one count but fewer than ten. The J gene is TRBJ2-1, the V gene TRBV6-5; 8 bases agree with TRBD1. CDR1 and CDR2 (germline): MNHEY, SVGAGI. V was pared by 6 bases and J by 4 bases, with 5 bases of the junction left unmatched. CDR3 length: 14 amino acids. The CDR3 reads CASSLTGVYNEQFF. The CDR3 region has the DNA TGTGCCAGCAGCTTGACAGGGGTTTACAATGAGCAGTTCTTC.

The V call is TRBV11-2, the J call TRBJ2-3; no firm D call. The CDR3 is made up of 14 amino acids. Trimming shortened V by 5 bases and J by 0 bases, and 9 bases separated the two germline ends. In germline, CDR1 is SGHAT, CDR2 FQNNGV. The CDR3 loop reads CASSPLGSTDTQYF. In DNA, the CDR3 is TGTGCCAGCAGCCCACTGGGCAGCACAGATACGCAGTATTTT.

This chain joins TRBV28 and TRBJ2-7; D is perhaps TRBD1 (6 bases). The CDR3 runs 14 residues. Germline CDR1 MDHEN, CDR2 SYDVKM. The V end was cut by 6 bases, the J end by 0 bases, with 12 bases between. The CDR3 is CASSPDSNSYEQYF. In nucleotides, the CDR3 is TGTGCCAGCAGCCCGGACAGTAACTCCTACGAGCAGTACTTC.